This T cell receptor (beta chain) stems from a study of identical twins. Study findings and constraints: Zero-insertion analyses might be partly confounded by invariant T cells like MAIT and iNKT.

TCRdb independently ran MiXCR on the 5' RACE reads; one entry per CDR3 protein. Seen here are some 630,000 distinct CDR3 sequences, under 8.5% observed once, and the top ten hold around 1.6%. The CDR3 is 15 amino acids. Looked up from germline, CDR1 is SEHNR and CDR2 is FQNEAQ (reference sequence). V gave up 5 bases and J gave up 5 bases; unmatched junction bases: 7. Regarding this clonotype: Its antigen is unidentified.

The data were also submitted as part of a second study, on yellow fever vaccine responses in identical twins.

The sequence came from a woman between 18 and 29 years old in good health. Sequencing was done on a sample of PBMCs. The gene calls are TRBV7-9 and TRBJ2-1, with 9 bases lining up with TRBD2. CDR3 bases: TGTGCCAGCAGCGCCGGGACTAGCTACCACAATGAGCAGTTCTTC. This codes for CASSAGTSYHNEQFF.